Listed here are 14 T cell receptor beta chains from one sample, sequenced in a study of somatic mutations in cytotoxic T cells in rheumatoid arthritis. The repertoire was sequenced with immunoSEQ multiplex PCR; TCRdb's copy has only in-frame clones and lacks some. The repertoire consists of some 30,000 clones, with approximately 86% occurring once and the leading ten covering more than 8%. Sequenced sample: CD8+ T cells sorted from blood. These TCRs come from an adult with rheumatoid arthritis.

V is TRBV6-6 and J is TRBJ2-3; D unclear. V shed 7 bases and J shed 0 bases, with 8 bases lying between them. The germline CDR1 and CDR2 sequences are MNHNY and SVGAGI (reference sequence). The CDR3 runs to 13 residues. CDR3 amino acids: CASKRHSTDTQYF. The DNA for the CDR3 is TGTGCCAGCAAACGTCATAGCACAGATACGCAGTATTTT.

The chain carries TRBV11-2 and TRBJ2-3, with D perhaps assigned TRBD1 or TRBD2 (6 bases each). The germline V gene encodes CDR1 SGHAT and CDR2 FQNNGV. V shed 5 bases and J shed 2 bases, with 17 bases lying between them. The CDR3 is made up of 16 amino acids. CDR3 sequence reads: CASSPSSGADTDTQYF. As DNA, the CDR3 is TGTGCCAGCAGCCCTAGCTCGGGGGCGGACACAGATACGCAGTATTTT.

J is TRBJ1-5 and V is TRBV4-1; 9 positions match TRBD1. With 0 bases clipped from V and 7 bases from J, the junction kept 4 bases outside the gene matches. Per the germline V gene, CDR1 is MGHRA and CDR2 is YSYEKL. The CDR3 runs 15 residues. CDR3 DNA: TGCGCCAGCAGCCAAGATACAGGGGGCTGGCAGCCCCAGCATTTT. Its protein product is CASSQDTGGWQPQHF.

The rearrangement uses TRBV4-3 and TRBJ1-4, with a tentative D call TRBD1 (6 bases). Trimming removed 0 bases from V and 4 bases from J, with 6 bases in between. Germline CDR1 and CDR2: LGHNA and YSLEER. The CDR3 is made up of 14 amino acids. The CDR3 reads CASSQDRGNEKLFF. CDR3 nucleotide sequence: TGCGCCAGCAGCCAAGACAGGGGTAATGAAAAACTGTTTTTT.

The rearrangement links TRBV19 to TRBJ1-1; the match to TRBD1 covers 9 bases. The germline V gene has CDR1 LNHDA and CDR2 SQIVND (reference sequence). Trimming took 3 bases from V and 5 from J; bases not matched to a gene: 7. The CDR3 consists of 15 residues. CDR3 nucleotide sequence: TGTGCCAGTAGTATTGGGACAGGGAGGTGGACTGAAGCTTTCTTT. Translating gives CASSIGTGRWTEAFF.

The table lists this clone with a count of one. DNA of the CDR3: TGTGCCAGCAGTCAGCGGGGGGCCTACGAGCAGTACTTC. It yields the protein CASSQRGAYEQYF. The rearrangement uses TRBV27 and TRBJ2-7; 9 bases agree with TRBD2. V gave up 5 bases and J gave up 2 bases; unmatched junction bases: 1. In germline, CDR1 is MNHEY, CDR2 SMNVEV (reference sequence). The CDR3 sequence is 13 residues long.

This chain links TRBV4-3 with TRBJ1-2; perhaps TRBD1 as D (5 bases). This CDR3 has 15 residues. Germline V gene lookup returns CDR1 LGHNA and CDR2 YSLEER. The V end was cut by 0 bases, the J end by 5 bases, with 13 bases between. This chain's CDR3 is CASSQDRSGTYGYTF. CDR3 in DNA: TGCGCCAGCAGCCAAGATCGAAGTGGGACTTATGGCTACACCTTC.

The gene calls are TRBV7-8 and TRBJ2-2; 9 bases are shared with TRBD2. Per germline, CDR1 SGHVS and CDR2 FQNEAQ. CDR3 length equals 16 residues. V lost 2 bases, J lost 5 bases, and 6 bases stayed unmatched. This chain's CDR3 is CASSLPLAGGTGELFF. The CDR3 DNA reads TGTGCCAGCAGCTTACCCCTCGCGGGAGGGACCGGGGAGCTGTTTTTT.

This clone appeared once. The CDR3 sequence: CASSPLAGDLADTQYF. The CDR3 DNA reads as TGTGCCAGCAGCCCCCTGGCGGGGGATTTGGCAGATACGCAGTATTTT. This sequence joins TRBV5-4 and TRBJ2-3, with 7 bases matching TRBD2. The CDR3 is 16 residues long. The trim removed 4 bases at V and 4 bases at J, leaving 12 bases unmatched. Germline lookup yields CDR1 SGHNT and CDR2 YYREEE (reference sequence).

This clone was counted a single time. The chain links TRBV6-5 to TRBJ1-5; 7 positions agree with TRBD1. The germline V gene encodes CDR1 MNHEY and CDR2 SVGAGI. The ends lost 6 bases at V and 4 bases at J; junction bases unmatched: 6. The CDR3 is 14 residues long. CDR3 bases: TGTGCCAGCAGCGAGGGACAGCCTAATCAGCCCCAGCATTTT. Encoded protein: CASSEGQPNQPQHF.

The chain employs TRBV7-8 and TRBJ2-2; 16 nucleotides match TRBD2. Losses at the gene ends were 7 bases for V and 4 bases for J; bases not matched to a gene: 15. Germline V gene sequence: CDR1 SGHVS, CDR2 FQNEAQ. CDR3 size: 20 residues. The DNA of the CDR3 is TGTGCCAGCATCCTCGTGCCGGGACTAGCGGGGGGGCGGGGCACCGGGGAGCTGTTTTTT. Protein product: CASILVPGLAGGRGTGELFF.

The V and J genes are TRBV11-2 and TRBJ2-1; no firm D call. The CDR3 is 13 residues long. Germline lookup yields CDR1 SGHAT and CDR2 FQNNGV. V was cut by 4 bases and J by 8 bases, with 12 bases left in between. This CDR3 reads CASSSAPSDEQFF. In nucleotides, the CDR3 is TGTGCCAGCAGCTCTGCCCCGTCCGATGAGCAGTTCTTC.

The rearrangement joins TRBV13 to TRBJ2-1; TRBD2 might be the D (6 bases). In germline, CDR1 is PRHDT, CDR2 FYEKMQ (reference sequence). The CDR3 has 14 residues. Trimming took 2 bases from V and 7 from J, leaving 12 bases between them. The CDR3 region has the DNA TGTGCCAGCAGCTTAACGGGAGCTGGGAATGAGCAGTTCTTC. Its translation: CASSLTGAGNEQFF.

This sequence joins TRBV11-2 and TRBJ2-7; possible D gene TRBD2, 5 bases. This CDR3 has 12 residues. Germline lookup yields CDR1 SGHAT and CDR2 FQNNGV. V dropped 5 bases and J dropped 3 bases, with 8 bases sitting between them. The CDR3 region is CASSNGVYEQYF. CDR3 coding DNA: TGTGCCAGCAGCAACGGGGTCTACGAGCAGTACTTC.